Here is one T cell receptor beta chain with its context. At one end the junction does not follow the germline gene, possibly because of a read error. Profiled with immunoSEQ multiplex PCR; TCRdb holds only in-frame clones, not every one. The sample holds 700,000 or so clones, around 72% seen once. These data come from a study of shared clonotypes between healthy human individuals. About the study: The composition of the donors was a couple of women and three men aged 18 to 49.

Germline CDR1 and CDR2: MNHEY and SMNVEV (reference sequence). The CDR3 has 15 residues. The sequence derives from a woman under 40 in good health. The chain combines TRBV27 with TRBJ2-1; perhaps D is TRBD1 or TRBD2 (5 bases each). Sequencing used memory CD4+ T cells sorted from blood. Described subset: CD45RA-negative fraction. CDR3 in DNA: TGTGCCAGCACTTTAATTTCCGGGGCGCAAGGTGAGCAGTTCTTC. Encoded protein: CASTLISGAQGEQFF.